Below are 8 T cell receptor beta chains sequenced from a single sample in a study of vaccination and CD4 T cells after COVID-19. Treatment here: approximately nine-day PBMC culture with coronavirus spike peptide pools or control peptides (ViraFEST assay). An Oncomine TCR Beta short-read assay was used to sequence the DNA from cultured CD4+ T cells. TCRdb re-derived calls from the PCR reads in MiXCR, one entry per CDR3 protein. The sample has about 15,000 distinct CDR3 sequences; approximately 52% are singletons. These receptors have no identified antigens. The source material was CD4+ T cells from blood, cultured in vitro. Every receptor here comes from a human donor who had recovered from COVID-19.

The chain links TRBV18 to TRBJ1-1; D may be TRBD1 (5 bases). Germline V gene sequence: CDR1 KGHSH, CDR2 LQKENI. The CDR3 has 13 amino acids. V lost 0 bases to trimming and J lost 5 bases, with 7 bases between them. The DNA of the CDR3 is TGTGCCAGCTCACCACCGGGACGAACTGAAGCTTTCTTT. It codes for CASSPPGRTEAFF.

The genes are TRBV18 and TRBJ2-7; D may be TRBD1 (6 bases). V gave up 2 bases and J gave up 0 bases, with 11 bases separating them. CDR1 and CDR2 from the germline V gene are KGHSH and LQKENI. This CDR3 comprises 15 residues. This CDR3 reads CASSPGGSLSYEQYF. In nucleotides, the CDR3 is TGTGCCAGCTCACCAGGGGGCTCCCTCTCCTACGAGCAGTACTTC.

This chain uses TRBV7-2 with TRBJ1-2; perhaps TRBD1 as D (6 bases). Trimming removed 7 bases at V and 8 bases at J, with 11 bases between. This CDR3 is built from 11 residues. Germline lookup yields CDR1 SGHTA and CDR2 FQGNSA. CDR3 sequence reads: CASNKGGGYTF. The CDR3 bases are TGTGCCAGCAACAAGGGGGGCGGCTACACCTTC.

This clonotype appeared a few times. One end of the junction fails to match germline, which may point to a read error. V gene TRBV7-7 combines with J gene TRBJ1-1, with no clear D. Per the germline V gene, CDR1 is SSHAT and CDR2 is FNYEAQ (reference sequence). This CDR3 has 13 amino acids. CDR3 region: CASSEQRNTEAFF. CDR3 nucleotides: TGTGCTAGCAGCGAACAGAGGAACACTGAAGCTTTCTTT.

CDR3 residues: CASSPNRGQQVQFF. As DNA, the CDR3 is TGTGCCAGCAGCCCCAACCGGGGCCAACAGGTGCAGTTCTTC. V gene TRBV7-2 combines with J gene TRBJ2-1; D could derive from TRBD1 or TRBD2 (5 bases each). Trimming took off 5 bases at V and 12 bases at J, with 20 bases between the two ends. The CDR3 runs to 14 residues. Germline loops: CDR1 SGHTA, CDR2 FQGNSA.

This chain uses TRBV5-6 with TRBJ1-2; D not resolved. Looked up from germline, CDR1 is SGHDT and CDR2 is YYEEEE. This CDR3 is built from 14 residues. Trimming shortened V by 1 base and J by 3 bases, and 10 bases separated the two germline ends. CDR3 bases: TGTGCCAGCAGCTTGAGACAACTCTACTATGGCTACACCTTC. Its translation is CASSLRQLYYGYTF.

The chain couples TRBV6-1 to TRBJ2-3; 8 nucleotides align to TRBD1. Germline V gene lookup returns CDR1 MNHNS and CDR2 SASEGT. The V and J ends lost 6 bases and 3 bases, in that order; junction bases with no gene match: 5. The CDR3 is 14 residues long. Written as DNA, the CDR3 is TGTGCCAGCAGGGATCAGGGGGCAACAGATACGCAGTATTTT. It yields the protein CASRDQGATDTQYF.

The chain employs TRBV7-2 and TRBJ1-1, with 9 bases lining up with TRBD1. Germline CDR1 is SGHTA and CDR2 is FQGNSA. Trimming took 4 bases from V and 3 from J; bases not matched to a gene: 9. CDR3 length equals 16 residues. CDR3 sequence reads: CASSYQQGAGDTEAFF. CDR3 sequence (DNA): TGTGCCAGCAGCTACCAACAGGGGGCCGGGGACACTGAAGCTTTCTTT.